This paragraph reports one T cell receptor beta chain. The entry originates in a study of Graves' ophthalmopathy and Graves' hyperthyroidism. Amplified TCR beta CDR3 regions were obtained using RNA transcripts as template. The first-round RT-PCR employed HTBI primers together with the Qiagen OneStep RT-PCR kit. A multiplex PCR was then performed as the second round. TCRdb re-derived calls from the multiplex PCR reads in MiXCR, one entry per CDR3 protein. The table lists some 1.1 million distinct CDR3 sequences, roughly 35% of them singletons. The source material was peripheral blood or thyroid tissue (not recorded which). The source of this sequence is an adult man with Graves' hyperthyroidism.

CDR3 sequence (DNA): TGTGCCAGCAGGGTGGACAGGGTGCGTGGCTACACCTTC. This encodes CASRVDRVRGYTF. The chain uses TRBV6-5 and TRBJ1-2, with 8 bases that match TRBD1. This CDR3 has 13 residues. The germline CDR1 and CDR2 sequences are MNHEY and SVGAGI. The J segment lost 7 bases and the V segment lost 6 bases, leaving 7 bases of the junction unmatched.